The following is a TCR beta chain sequence with its context. Its cognate antigen has yet to be identified. Base qualities are missing; no much larger clone stands one base away. This CDR3 is also generated by other DNA sequences in the sample. As encoded in the germline V gene, CDR1 is SGHRS while CDR2 is YFSETQ. V drops 0 bases and J drops 2 bases, leaving 11 bases in between. Taken from cysteine to phenylalanine, the CDR3 has 15 residues. Here the CDR3 DNA is all that survives: 45 bases in frame from base 1. The data belong to a study of blood T cell repertoires in COVID-19 (dated by TCRdb to 2018 to 2021). Background for the entire study: Collaborator samples came from the United States, Italy and Spain and covered acute and convalescent phases of COVID-19. The material from the prospective study consisted of cDNA or gDNA derived from T cells, B-cell-depleted T cells, or PBMCs. Deeply sampled blood TCRbeta repertoires from subjects exposed to, actively infected with, or recovered from COVID-19 were included in the dataset. A freely available public database, intended as a resource for researchers studying the immune response to SARS-CoV-2, is where the repertoires were released. The samples were drawn from two sources: the first 160 participants of the ongoing ImmuneRACE study, and fewer than 1,500 subjects contributed by 6 global collaborators. A de-identified subject ID, COVID-19 status, age in years and sex were almost always included in the sample metadata. Where available, HLA class I and class II types were obtained from metadata supplied by the sample provider rather than from assay-based typing.

The immunoSEQ Assay, a bias-controlled multiplex PCR, was used to amplify TCRbeta CDR3 regions from genomic DNA. The source study handled its data this way. The number of nucleated cells in each sample was estimated from the amplification of reference gene primers within the assay. To quantify the absolute abundance of each unique TCRbeta CDR3 rearrangement, sequence reads were collapsed and filtered. For each sample, productive Simpson clonality was calculated by taking the square root of Simpson's diversity index across productive rearrangements. The clones in this table, taken by TCRdb from immuneACCESS, are in-frame only. Not every clone is retained; where verified, under half of the shortfall comes from an unresolved V gene, and the cause of the rest is unknown. V, J and clone size were drawn from that table, and D and trimming were deduced from the DNA. The sample records about 340,000 clones, 85% to 90% of which are singletons. The biggest ten clones account for under 6.5% of the sample.

Summary of the overall study and its limitations: Clinical and demographic metadata were provided uncurated, with the amount varying by source and participant.

One collaborating source in Seattle enrolled patients while the patients were actively infected and followed the patients over time throughout the course of disease. Whole blood was collected in K2EDTA tubes by collaborating institutions according to the institutions' own protocols. For TCRbeta analysis, collaborators shipped samples as frozen whole blood, isolated PBMCs, or DNA extracted from either of those sample types. This chain is built from TRBV5-1 and TRBJ1-1, with TRBD1 tentatively as D gene (5 bases match). The source material was peripheral blood. This receptor was obtained from a woman in her fifties or sixties with COVID-19, enrolled during active disease. The CDR3 region has the sequence CASSLDLQGNTEAFF. The DNA reads TGCGCCAGCAGCTTGGACCTCCAGGGTAACACTGAAGCTTTCTTT. The CDR3 plus the reference TRBV5-1 and TRBJ1-1 genes for the other parts give the full variable domain: KAGVTQTPRYLIKTRGQQVTLSCSPISGHRSVSWYQQTPGQGLQFLFEYFSETQRNKGNFPGRFSGRQFSNSRSEMNVSTLELGDSALYLCASSLDLQGNTEAFFGQGTRLTVV.